The next 23 T cell receptor beta chains were all read from a single sample in a study of blood T cells in healthy people across ages. A sample-barcoded 5' primer and a J-beta primer mix were used in a second PCR of roughly 6 to 11 cycles. TCRdb re-derived calls from the 5' RACE reads in MiXCR, one entry per CDR3 protein. The sample has about 1.4 million distinct CDR3 sequences; around 59% are singletons. The sequencing sample was made of blood. All receptors come from a man between 18 and 35 years old in good health.

This clonotype was seen only a few times. The V gene is TRBV29-1, the J gene TRBJ2-7; the match to TRBD1 covers 9 bases. The CDR3 consists of 14 residues. J lost 3 bases, V lost 3 bases, and 6 bases had no gene match. Germline CDR1 is SQVTM and CDR2 is ANQGSEA. In DNA, the CDR3 is TGCAGCGTTGATGGCGGGACAGGGAACTACGAGCAGTACTTC. Amino acid sequence: CSVDGGTGNYEQYF.

This CDR3 is CASTILAGGDTQYF. CDR3 DNA: TGTGCCAGCACCATACTAGCGGGAGGGGATACGCAGTATTTT. This chain links TRBV5-5 with TRBJ2-3; 13 bases agree with TRBD2. V gave up 6 bases and J gave up 6 bases; unmatched junction bases: 4. This CDR3 has 14 amino acids. The germline gives CDR1 SGHKS, CDR2 YYEKEE (reference sequence).

This clonotype turned up a few times. The gene calls are TRBV6-5 and TRBJ2-7; D unclear. V lost 3 bases and J lost 6, with 12 bases in between. The CDR3 has 13 amino acids. The germline CDR1 and CDR2 sequences are MNHEY and SVGAGI. The CDR3 bases are TGTGCCAGCAGTTATTCGACGGGTCGCGAGCAGTACTTC. Translated, it gives CASSYSTGREQYF.

The rearrangement uses TRBV11-2 and TRBJ2-7; D uncertain. V was shortened by 4 bases and J by 6 bases, with 10 bases between the two germline ends. Germline values: CDR1 SGHAT, CDR2 FQNNGV. This CDR3 has 12 residues. The CDR3 spells CASSSLSVEQYF. The CDR3 DNA sequence: TGTGCCAGCAGCTCCCTCTCTGTCGAGCAGTACTTC.

The chain carries TRBV12-3 or TRBV12-4 and TRBJ1-2; D unclear. Trimming shortened V by 8 bases and J by 8 bases, and 9 bases separated the two germline ends. This CDR3 spans 10 amino acids. In DNA form, the CDR3 reads TGTGCCAGCGGCCTGCGGGGCTACACCTTC. Its protein is CASGLRGYTF.

The genes are TRBV13 and TRBJ2-1; TRBD1 might be the D (6 bases). The V gene's germline CDR1 is PRHDT and CDR2 FYEKMQ (reference sequence). The CDR3 has 13 amino acids. The V end was cut by 6 bases, the J end by 5 bases, with 11 bases between. In DNA, the CDR3 is TGTGCCAGCAGAGAACAGGGTAACAATGAGCAGTTCTTC. Translating gives CASREQGNNEQFF.

The gene calls are TRBV29-1 and TRBJ2-2; either TRBD1 or TRBD2 may supply D (5 bases each). Germline V lookup: CDR1 SQVTM, CDR2 ANQGSEA. This CDR3 spans 14 amino acids. The V gene lost 7 bases and the J gene lost 0 bases, with 12 bases spanning the gap. In nucleotides, the CDR3 is TGCAGCGGCGCCGGGGCTGCGAACACCGGGGAGCTGTTTTTT. Its translation: CSGAGAANTGELFF.

This sequence joins TRBV6-6 and TRBJ2-1; 8 bases align to TRBD2. CDR3 size: 15 residues. Per the germline V gene, CDR1 is MNHNY and CDR2 is SVGAGI (reference sequence). V was pared by 2 bases and J by 5 bases, with 5 bases of the junction left unmatched. In DNA form, the CDR3 reads TGTGCCAGCAGTTACCTGGTAGCGGGGCACAATGAGCAGTTCTTC. It specifies CASSYLVAGHNEQFF.

The chain has TRBV20-1 and TRBJ2-3; weak D call: TRBD1 (6 bases). The CDR3 covers 15 residues. Germline V gene sequence: CDR1 DFQATT, CDR2 SNEGSKA (reference sequence). V was trimmed by 0 bases and J by 3 bases, leaving 13 bases between them. The CDR3: CSARDIQGGTDTQYF. In DNA, the CDR3 is TGCAGTGCTAGAGATATACAGGGTGGAACAGATACGCAGTATTTT.

The chain joins TRBV4-1 to TRBJ2-5; D call uncertain. TRBJ2-7 matches the DNA end more closely, so the J call is doubtful. The germline gives CDR1 MGHRA, CDR2 YSYEKL. The CDR3 runs 13 residues. CDR3 nucleotides: TGCGCCAGCAGCCAAGGGTTAGGCACCGAGCAGTACTTC. Its translation is CASSQGLGTEQYF.

The gene calls are TRBV2 and TRBJ2-4; TRBD2 aligns across 10 bases. The J call is doubtful: the DNA matches TRBJ2-5 better. Per the germline V gene, CDR1 is SNHLY and CDR2 is FYNNEI. The CDR3 consists of 15 residues. The CDR3 loop is CASTAGGPLGETQYF. CDR3 bases: TGTGCCAGCACAGCGGGAGGGCCTTTGGGAGAGACCCAGTACTTC.

A single count supports this clonotype. The chain joins TRBV7-2 to TRBJ2-4; 7 bases map to TRBD1. The better agreement between TRBJ2-7 and the DNA end casts doubt on the J call. The CDR3 spans 14 residues. Germline CDR1 SGHTA, CDR2 FQGNSA. The CDR3 DNA reads as TGTGCCAGCAGCTTTACAGGGGCCCTCGCCGAGCAGTACTTC. Amino acids: CASSFTGALAEQYF.

The table lists this clonotype with a few counts. The chain has TRBV27 and TRBJ2-7; the D gene could be TRBD1 or TRBD2 (5 bases each). Per the germline V gene, CDR1 is MNHEY and CDR2 is SMNVEV (reference sequence). Trimming took off 0 bases at V and 4 bases at J, with 16 bases between the two ends. The CDR3 runs to 16 residues. The CDR3 loop is CASSLSLGTLSYEQYF. Here the CDR3 DNA reads TGTGCCAGCAGTTTATCGCTCGGGACCCTCTCGTACGAGCAGTACTTC.

Written as DNA, the CDR3 is TGTGCCAGCAGCCATTTTACCACCGGGGAGCTGTTTTTT. Amino acids: CASSHFTTGELFF. This chain connects TRBV3-1 to TRBJ2-2; D unresolved. The CDR3 covers 13 residues. CDR1 and CDR2 from the germline V gene are LGHDT and YNNKEL (reference sequence). V lost 3 bases and J lost 4, with 6 bases in between.

The chain recombines TRBV29-1 with TRBJ2-1, with TRBD2 matching 12 bases. The V segment lost 0 bases and the J segment 0 bases; nucleotides outside the gene matches: 3. CDR3 size: 17 residues. Germline CDR1 and CDR2: SQVTM and ANQGSEA. In DNA, the CDR3 is TGCAGCGTTGAAGACTTGACTAGCGGGGGCTCCTACAATGAGCAGTTCTTC. It translates to CSVEDLTSGGSYNEQFF.

The genes are TRBV12-3 or TRBV12-4 and TRBJ1-6, with D uncertain. The CDR3 consists of 16 residues. V lost 5 bases and J lost 0, with 11 bases in between. Here the CDR3 DNA reads TGTGCCAGCAGTCCGACACGTAGCTCCTATAATTCACCCCTCCACTTT. Protein: CASSPTRSSYNSPLHF.

This chain links TRBV6-2 or TRBV6-3 with TRBJ2-5; a possible D gene is TRBD2 (5 bases). The assigned J gene may be wrong: the sequence end matches TRBJ2-7 better. The V gene's germline CDR1 is MNHEY and CDR2 SVGEGT. The CDR3 totals 12 residues. CDR3 residues: CASRPSSHEQYF. The CDR3 nucleotides are TGTGCCAGCAGGCCTAGCAGCCACGAGCAGTACTTC.

This chain uses TRBV2 with TRBJ2-1; D possibly corresponds to TRBD2 (6 bases). Germline V lookup: CDR1 SNHLY, CDR2 FYNNEI. This CDR3 region has 12 residues. The V end was cut by 8 bases, the J end by 4 bases, with 9 bases between. The CDR3 spells CASVRGYNEQFF. DNA of the CDR3: TGTGCCAGCGTACGGGGGTACAATGAGCAGTTCTTC.

J is TRBJ2-5 and V is TRBV2; 10 nucleotides agree with TRBD2. The length of the CDR3 is 13 residues. Germline-derived CDR1 and CDR2 are SNHLY and FYNNEI. V dropped 9 bases and J dropped 5; count of bases not matched to a gene: 6. The CDR3 here is CARSSGRGETQYF. The CDR3 DNA reads as TGTGCCAGATCTAGCGGGAGAGGGGAGACCCAGTACTTC. Variable domain in full (rest from reference TRBV2 and TRBJ2-5): EPEVTQTPSHQVTQMGQEVILRCVPISNHLYFYWYRQILGQKVEFLVSFYNNEISEKSEIFDDQFSVERPDGSNFTLKIRSTKLEDSAMYFCARSSGRGETQYFGPGTRLLVL.

This clonotype has only a few counts. This chain joins TRBV29-1 and TRBJ2-7; 7 nucleotides line up with TRBD2. CDR3 length: 12 residues. The V gene end was trimmed by 4 bases and the J gene end by 6 bases; junction bases not matched to a gene: 6. CDR1 is SQVTM and CDR2 is ANQGSEA in the germline V gene. CDR3 region: CSVAGLWGEQYF. DNA of the CDR3: TGCAGCGTTGCGGGACTATGGGGCGAGCAGTACTTC.

The chain recombines TRBV29-1 with TRBJ2-7, with 7 bases lining up with TRBD2. The J call may be faulty, since TRBJ2-5 better matches the DNA end. This CDR3 comprises 14 residues. Germline CDR1 reads SQVTM; CDR2 reads ANQGSEA. CDR3 region: CSVESGASEETQYF. CDR3 bases: TGCAGCGTTGAAAGCGGGGCTAGCGAAGAGACCCAGTACTTC.

V and J are TRBV11-2 and TRBJ2-7; D perhaps matches TRBD2 (5 bases). The V end lost 5 bases, the J end lost 1 base, and 12 bases lay between the germline ends. Germline V gene sequence: CDR1 SGHAT, CDR2 FQNNGV. The CDR3 sequence is 14 residues long. The CDR3 sequence: CASSPSGKSYEQYF. Here the CDR3 DNA reads TGTGCCAGCAGCCCAAGCGGCAAGTCCTACGAGCAGTACTTC.

This clonotype was counted only a few times. V gene TRBV6-2 or TRBV6-3 combines with J gene TRBJ2-3; D gene uncertain. Germline V lookup: CDR1 MNHEY, CDR2 SVGEGT. The CDR3 is made up of 13 amino acids. Trimming removed 4 bases from V and 6 bases from J, with 11 bases in between. In DNA form, the CDR3 reads TGTGCCAGCAGTTGGGCCGCTGGGGATACGCAGTATTTT. This translates into CASSWAAGDTQYF.